The rows below give T cell receptor beta chains drawn from one sample of a study of T cells in Graves' hyperthyroidism and ophthalmopathy. TCRdb reprocessed the multiplex PCR reads with MiXCR, giving one entry per CDR3 protein. The top ten hold roughly 18% of the sample, which has over 550,000 distinct CDR3 sequences, roughly 17% seen once. Specimen: blood. These receptors were taken from a woman under 30 with Graves' hyperthyroidism. Both conserved end residues are trimmed from each CDR3.

TRBV6-1	TRBJ1-2	13	ASSGGGQGDYGYT
TRBV28	TRBJ2-3	13	ASSWAGAGTDTQY
TRBV3-1	TRBJ2-7	14	ASSLKTSGRAYEQY
TRBV28	TRBJ2-2	15	ASSPRGAGGHTGELF
TRBV20-1	TRBJ2-2	12	SARDQGNTGELF
TRBV5-8	TRBJ1-2	10	ASSTEAGGYT
TRBV27	TRBJ1-2	15	ASSFTGQRRLSYGYT
TRBV6-1	TRBJ1-3	15	ASTDWAQGWKRNTIY
TRBV20-1	TRBJ2-7	10	SARGQSHEQY
TRBV6-1	TRBJ1-5	11	ASSETWDQPQH
TRBV10-1	TRBJ2-7	12	ASSDPDRGYRQY
TRBV2	TRBJ2-1	12	ASIQGGWDNEQF
TRBV24-1	TRBJ2-3	15	ATSAVHGGGASDTQY
TRBV4-1	TRBJ1-4	14	ASRAGTGGLNEKLF
TRBV20-1	TRBJ2-1	11	SARVGDRNEQF
TRBV12-5	TRBJ1-2	11	ASGSDSNYGYT
TRBV9	TRBJ1-5	17	ASSPHGQGVPVRNQPQH
TRBV12-3/TRBV12-4	TRBJ2-7	12	ASSVRGGLWEQY
TRBV29-1	TRBJ1-5	10	SVTTPNQPQH
TRBV19	TRBJ1-1	14	ARSPPYPAVNTEAF
TRBV7-2	TRBJ1-2	12	ASSLDRRSYGYT
TRBV7-2	TRBJ2-3	10	ASSAFEPTQY
TRBV6-9	TRBJ2-1	18	ASSYPQVIQTGGSYNEQF
TRBV6-9	TRBJ1-1	12	ASSYTGINTEAF
TRBV7-2	TRBJ2-1	12	ASSFRPGGNEQF
TRBV28	TRBJ2-7	18	ASSYLTGALTSGRASEQY
TRBV5-1	TRBJ1-1	12	ASSLVVVDTEAF
TRBV10-1	TRBJ2-7	12	ASRDGQGPYEQY
TRBV28	TRBJ2-7	16	ASSFLSREAGLSYEQY
TRBV12-3/TRBV12-4	TRBJ1-4	15	ASSLKGEGQANEKLF
TRBV5-1	TRBJ2-3	12	ASSRDTYTDTQY
TRBV5-1	TRBJ2-1	14	ASSALQGARYNEQF
TRBV20-1	TRBJ2-1	14	SARDPGTSGDNEQF
TRBV6-5	TRBJ2-7	11	ASSYSDYSEQY
TRBV7-9	TRBJ1-2	11	ASSLIGRIGYT
TRBV7-9	TRBJ1-2	15	ASSHNPDRPINYGYT
TRBV4-3	TRBJ1-1	12	ASSQDAGRTEAF